This T cell receptor beta chain was sequenced during a study of blood T cell repertoires in COVID-19. In the original workflow: By means of reference gene primer amplification, nucleated cell counts were estimated. Measured with immunoSEQ multiplex PCR; TCRdb has only the in-frame clones, and not every one. Clonal size and the V and J genes are those of that table, whereas D and trimming came from the DNA. This table has 380,000 or so clones, more than 75% appearing once. The source of this sequence is a human donor with acute or convalescent COVID-19. The donor label of this sample is uncertain. The sequenced material came from peripheral blood.

CDR3 residues: CASSWGTDGYTF. The CDR3, as DNA: TGTGCCAGCAGCTGGGGGACAGATGGCTACACCTTC. The chain couples TRBV7-9 to TRBJ1-2; 7 bases map to TRBD1. With 4 bases clipped from V and 6 bases from J, the junction kept 2 bases outside the gene matches. Looked up from germline, CDR1 is SEHNR and CDR2 is FQNEAQ (reference sequence). CDR3 length: 12 residues.